This passage covers 4 T cell receptor beta chains from one sample sequenced in a study of shared clonotypes between healthy human individuals. Assay: immunoSEQ multiplex PCR; the TCRdb copy retains only in-frame clones and omits some. The sample records about 1.5 million clones, around 98% being singletons. The sequenced material came from naive CD4+ T cells sorted from blood. This sample's subset: CD45RA+ positively selected. The receptors come from a man aged 25 to 40 in good health.

In the case of this clone: Other DNA sequences in the same sample also yield this CDR3. The chain employs TRBV7-6 and TRBJ2-5; D unresolved. CDR1 is SGHVS, CDR2 FNYEAQ, per germline. V was pared by 0 bases and J by 4 bases, with 6 bases between. This CDR3 comprises 13 residues. This CDR3 is CASSLAPGETQYF. For the CDR3, the DNA is TGTGCCAGCAGCTTAGCGCCTGGAGAGACCCAGTACTTC.

CDR3 region: CASSQTSGTYNEQFF. CDR3 nucleotides: TGTGCCAGCAGCCAAACTAGCGGAACCTACAATGAGCAGTTCTTC. The genes are TRBV6-5 and TRBJ2-1, with TRBD2 identical over 8 bases. The CDR3 length is 15 residues. CDR1 MNHEY and CDR2 SVGAGI come from the germline V gene. With V trimmed by 6 bases and J by 2 bases, 6 bases remained unmatched.

This clone was seen just once. The gene calls are TRBV7-9 and TRBJ2-1, with D possibly matching TRBD2 (5 bases). Trimming shortened V by 4 bases and J by 0 bases, and 13 bases separated the two germline ends. The CDR3 is 16 residues long. CDR1 and CDR2 from the germline V gene are SEHNR and FQNEAQ (reference sequence). The CDR3 sequence is CASSYVDLRSYNEQFF. The CDR3 DNA follows: TGTGCCAGCAGCTACGTGGACTTACGCTCCTACAATGAGCAGTTCTTC. Combining the CDR3 with reference TRBV7-9 and TRBJ2-1 gives the whole variable domain DTGVSQNPRHKITKRGQNVTFRCDPISEHNRLYWYRQTLGQGPEFLTYFQNEAQLEKSRLLSDRFSAERPKGSFSTLEIQRTEQGDSAMYLCASSYVDLRSYNEQFFGPGTRLTVL.

The chain couples TRBV9 to TRBJ1-3; a possible D gene is TRBD1 (5 bases). The V end lost 4 bases, the J end lost 2 bases, and 10 bases lay between the germline ends. The CDR3 loop spans 14 amino acids. Germline lookup yields CDR1 SGDLS and CDR2 YYNGEE. The CDR3 is CASSPTVTGNTIYF. The CDR3 DNA follows: TGTGCCAGCAGCCCGACAGTTACTGGAAACACCATATATTTT.